The rows below give T cell receptor beta chains drawn from one sample of a study of blood T cell repertoires in COVID-19. Profiling relied on immunoSEQ multiplex PCR, and the TCRdb table lists in-frame clones only, not all of them. This repertoire shows about 88,000 clones, about 88% found once; its top ten account for 2.9%. Sequenced: peripheral blood. Every receptor here comes from a woman of 80 years or more with acute or convalescent COVID-19. The CDR3 runs from the conserved cysteine through the conserved F or W. Each record gives: V gene, clone size, D gene, J gene, CDR3 protein, CDR3 DNA. A D gene is named only where the DNA matches it firmly. For some rows the clone size is stated as once, few or many, or as a class when expanded; others skip it.

TRBV29-1	.	.	TRBJ2-7	CSVEDPAGLEQYF	TGCAGCGTTGAAGATCCGGCAGGACTCGAGCAGTACTTC
TRBV28	.	TRBD1	TRBJ1-3	CASSPPDRVAGNTIYF	TGTGCCAGCAGTCCTCCGGACAGGGTCGCTGGAAACACCATATATTTT
TRBV7-2	.	TRBD2	TRBJ2-3	CASSFIAGGTDTQYF	TGTGCCAGCAGCTTTATAGCGGGGGGAACAGATACGCAGTATTTT
TRBV4-2	.	.	TRBJ1-5	CASSQGTTEPQHF	TGTGCCAGCAGCCAGGGGACAACCGAACCCCAGCATTTT
TRBV6-5	.	.	TRBJ1-1	CASRLQGGGTEAFF	TGTGCCAGCAGACTCCAGGGTGGCGGCACTGAAGCTTTCTTT
TRBV5-1	once	.	TRBJ2-7	CASSLVRTSPVDEQYF	TGCGCCAGCAGCTTGGTACGTACTAGTCCTGTCGACGAGCAGTACTTC
TRBV4-3	.	.	TRBJ2-3	CASSPLSSDTDTQYF	TGCGCCAGCAGCCCCCTCTCGAGCGACACAGATACGCAGTATTTT
TRBV6-2/TRBV6-3	.	TRBD2	TRBJ2-7	CASSPRLARYEQYF	TGTGCCAGCAGCCCTAGACTAGCACGATACGAGCAGTACTTC
TRBV5-1	.	.	TRBJ2-1	CASRAGGSYNEQFF	TGCGCCAGCCGTGCGGGTGGGTCCTACAATGAGCAGTTCTTC
TRBV6-6	.	.	TRBJ1-5	CASSNRVQPQHF	TGTGCCAGCAGTAACAGGGTTCAGCCCCAGCATTTT